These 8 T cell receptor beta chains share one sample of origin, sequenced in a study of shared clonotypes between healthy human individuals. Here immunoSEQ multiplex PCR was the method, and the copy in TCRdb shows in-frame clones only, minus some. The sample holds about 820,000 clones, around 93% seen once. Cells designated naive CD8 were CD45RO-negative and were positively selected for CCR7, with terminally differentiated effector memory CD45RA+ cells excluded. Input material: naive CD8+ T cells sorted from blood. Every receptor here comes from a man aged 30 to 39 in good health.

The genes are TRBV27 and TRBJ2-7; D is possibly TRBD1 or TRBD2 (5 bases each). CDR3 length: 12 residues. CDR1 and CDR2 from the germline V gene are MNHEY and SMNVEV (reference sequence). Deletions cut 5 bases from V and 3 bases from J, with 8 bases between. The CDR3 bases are TGTGCCAGCAGTACGGGACGCTACGAGCAGTACTTC. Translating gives CASSTGRYEQYF.

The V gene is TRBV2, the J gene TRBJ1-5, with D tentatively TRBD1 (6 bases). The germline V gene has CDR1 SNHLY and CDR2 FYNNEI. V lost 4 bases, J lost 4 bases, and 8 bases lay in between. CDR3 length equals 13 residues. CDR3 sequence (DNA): TGTGCCAGCAGTGGGACAGAAAATCAGCCCCAGCATTTT. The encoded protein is CASSGTENQPQHF.

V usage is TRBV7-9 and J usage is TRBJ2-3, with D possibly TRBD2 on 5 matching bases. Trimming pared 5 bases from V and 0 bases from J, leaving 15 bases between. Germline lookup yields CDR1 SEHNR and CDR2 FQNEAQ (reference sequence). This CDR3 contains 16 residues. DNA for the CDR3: TGTGCCAGCAGCCCTCGGAGGACTCTAAGCACAGATACGCAGTATTTT. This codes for CASSPRRTLSTDTQYF.

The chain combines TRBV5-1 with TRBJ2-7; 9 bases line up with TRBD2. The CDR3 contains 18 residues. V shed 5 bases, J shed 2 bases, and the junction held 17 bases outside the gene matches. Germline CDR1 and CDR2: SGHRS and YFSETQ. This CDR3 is CASRGVSGSLPTTYEQYF. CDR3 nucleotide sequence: TGCGCCAGCAGAGGGGTTAGCGGGAGTCTCCCAACCACCTACGAGCAGTACTTC. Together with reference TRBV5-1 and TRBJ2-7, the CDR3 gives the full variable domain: KAGVTQTPRYLIKTRGQQVTLSCSPISGHRSVSWYQQTPGQGLQFLFEYFSETQRNKGNFPGRFSGRQFSNSRSEMNVSTLELGDSALYLCASRGVSGSLPTTYEQYFGPGTRLTVT.

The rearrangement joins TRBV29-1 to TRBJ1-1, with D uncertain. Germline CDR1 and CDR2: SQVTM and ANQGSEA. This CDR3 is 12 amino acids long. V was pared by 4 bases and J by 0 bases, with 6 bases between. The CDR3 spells CSVVSLNTEAFF. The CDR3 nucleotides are TGCAGCGTTGTCTCCTTGAACACTGAAGCTTTCTTT.

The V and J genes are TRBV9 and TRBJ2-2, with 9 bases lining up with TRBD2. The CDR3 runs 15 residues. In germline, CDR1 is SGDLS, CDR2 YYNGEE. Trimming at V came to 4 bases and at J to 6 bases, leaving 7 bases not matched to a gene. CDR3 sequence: CASSHRTSESGELFF. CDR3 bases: TGTGCCAGCAGCCATAGGACTAGCGAATCCGGGGAGCTGTTTTTT.

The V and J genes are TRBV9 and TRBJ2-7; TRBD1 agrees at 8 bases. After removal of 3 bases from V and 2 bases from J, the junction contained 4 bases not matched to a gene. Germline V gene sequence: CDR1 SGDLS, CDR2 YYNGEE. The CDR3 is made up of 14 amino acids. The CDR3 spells CASSEGDRPYEQYF. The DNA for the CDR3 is TGTGCCAGCAGCGAGGGGGACAGGCCCTACGAGCAGTACTTC.

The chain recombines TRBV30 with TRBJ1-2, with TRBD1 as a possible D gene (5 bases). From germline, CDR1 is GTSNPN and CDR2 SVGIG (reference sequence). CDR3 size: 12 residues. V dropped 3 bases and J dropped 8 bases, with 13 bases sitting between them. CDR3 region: CAWSPTRDGYTF. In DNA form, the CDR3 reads TGTGCCTGGAGCCCCACCCGGGACGGCTACACCTTC.